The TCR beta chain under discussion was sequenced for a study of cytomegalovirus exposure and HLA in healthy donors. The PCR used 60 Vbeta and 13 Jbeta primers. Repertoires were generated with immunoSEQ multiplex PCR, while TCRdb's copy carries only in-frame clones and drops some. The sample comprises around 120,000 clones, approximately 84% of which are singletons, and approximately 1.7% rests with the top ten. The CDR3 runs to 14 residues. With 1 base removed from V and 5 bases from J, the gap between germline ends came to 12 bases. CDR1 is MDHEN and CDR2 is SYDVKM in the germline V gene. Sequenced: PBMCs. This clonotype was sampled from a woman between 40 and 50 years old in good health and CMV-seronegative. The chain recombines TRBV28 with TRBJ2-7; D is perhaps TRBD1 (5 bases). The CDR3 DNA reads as TGTGCCAGCAGTTTATACCAGGGTCCCAACGAGCAGTACTTC. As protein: CASSLYQGPNEQYF.